This T cell receptor beta chain was sequenced for a study of brain T cells in children with intractable seizures. Produced via immunoSEQ multiplex PCR; TCRdb's table is partial and in-frame only. The sample shows about 340,000 clones, over 90% of them seen only once. Time point: blood from clinic visit 5 months post-surgery; TSC patient then seizure free. The CDR3 consists of 18 residues. Germline values: CDR1 SGHVS, CDR2 FQNEAQ. Unmatched junction bases numbered 12, after V lost 3 bases and J lost 4 bases. The source is a boy in the first two years of life with tuberous sclerosis and intractable seizures. The sample consisted of peripheral blood, taken less than 6 months after surgery. V usage is TRBV7-8 and J usage is TRBJ2-1; 10 bases match TRBD2. The CDR3 loop reads CASSLQLAGVPFYNEQFF. CDR3 nucleotides: TGTGCCAGCAGCTTGCAGCTAGCGGGAGTTCCCTTTTACAATGAGCAGTTCTTC. The full variable domain, completed using reference TRBV7-8 and TRBJ2-1, is GAGVSQSPRYKVAKRGQDVALRCDPISGHVSLFWYQQALGQGPEFLTYFQNEAQLDKSGLPSDRFFAERPEGSVSTLKIQRTQQEDSAVYLCASSLQLAGVPFYNEQFFGPGTRLTVL.